This record looks at one TCR beta chain sequence and its context. Antigen: not known. Trimming cost V 5 bases and J 7 bases; bases outside gene matches: 2. Germline lookup yields CDR1 MNHEY and CDR2 SVGAGI. The CDR3 is 14 amino acids. Only in-frame clones appear in the TCRdb table, and some are missing; sequencing was by immunoSEQ multiplex PCR. Of 77,000 or so clones in the sample, roughly 91% were seen once. This sample was taken from a study of T cell responses to AZD1222 COVID-19 vaccine. Findings of the study overall: CD4 TCRs covered the whole spike, strongest at regions 160-218 and 743-854. The breadth and depth of Spike-specific TCRs increased once two AZD1222 doses had been given. Repertoire sampling happened only post peak T cell response. The donor cohort was predominantly white British with a female majority, and clonal diversity may have been underestimated.

This clonotype was obtained from an adult who received the AZD1222 COVID-19 vaccine. This specimen was peripheral blood, taken 28 days after the second AZD1222 dose. This chain uses TRBV6-5 with TRBJ1-6; 10 nucleotides agree with TRBD1. Written as DNA, the CDR3 is TGTGCCAGCAGTCGGGACAGGGGCAATTCACCCCTCCACTTT. Amino acids: CASSRDRGNSPLHF.